This TCR beta chain stems from a study of blood T cell repertoires in COVID-19. Study overall: T cells, B-cell-depleted T cells, or PBMCs supplied cDNA or gDNA.

The CDR3 loop spans 13 amino acids. In germline, CDR1 is KGHSH, CDR2 LQKENI. Trimming left V 4 bases short and J 7 bases short, with 13 bases between. Study processing details: Reference gene primer amplification gave estimated nucleated cell counts. Some clones are missing from TCRdb's copy, which holds only in-frame ones; the method was immunoSEQ multiplex PCR. V and J calls and clone size are those listed in that table; D and trimming were worked out from the DNA. In the table there are roughly 250,000 clones, approximately 82% of which are singletons. The TCR comes from a woman at least 80 years old with active or convalescent COVID-19. The gene calls are TRBV18 and TRBJ1-1; D is unclear. Sequencing input: peripheral blood. CDR3 protein: CASSQQLTIEAFF. As DNA, the CDR3 is TGTGCCAGCTCACAGCAGCTTACTATTGAAGCTTTCTTT.